This T cell receptor beta chain stems from a study of OX40 agonist ivuxolimab in advanced cancers. In terms of the full investigation: The costimulatory receptor OX40 (CD134) was targeted by ivuxolimab, a fully human IgG2 agonistic monoclonal antibody. The monotherapy dose-escalation portion (N of about 52 patients) of the phase I ivuxolimab trial is reported in the paper. Peripheral TCRbeta sequencing was intended to test whether TCR sequence diversity was altered and clonal T-cell expansion was caused by ivuxolimab. Among the roughly 52 dose-escalation patients, about 20 had hepatocellular carcinoma, 15 or so melanoma, 9 renal cell carcinoma and 9 head and neck cancer. Prior anti-PD-1, anti-PD-L1 or anti-CTLA-4 therapy was permitted, and approximately 40% of dose-escalation patients had received checkpoint inhibitors. The dose-escalation cohort was about 86% male with a mean age of about 54 years, ranging from roughly 20 to 85. Intravenous ivuxolimab was administered to patients every 2 weeks at six dose levels: 0.01, 0.1, 0.3, 1.5, 3 and 10 mg/kg. Partial responses occurred in three dose-escalation patients: two with cutaneous melanoma and one with hepatocellular carcinoma.

For this clone: The specificity of this receptor is unknown. No base quality values were provided; no much bigger clone lies one nucleotide off.

From a lookup of the germline V gene, CDR1 and CDR2 are SGDLS and YYNGEE. A distance of 18 bases separates the germline ends of V and J, which lose 3 bases and 2 bases respectively. CDR3 length: 17 amino acids, cysteine to phenylalanine. The DNA shown is the 51-base CDR3, in frame from base 1. Genomic DNA was isolated from the sorted cells so that the TCRbeta CDR3 region could be sequenced. The immunoSEQ Assay was used to sequence the TCRbeta CDR3 regions. The source is immuneACCESS, and TCRdb retained only in-frame sequences with V and J called. Part of the clones is not carried over; for the studies checked, unresolved V genes explain less than half of this, and the remainder is unexplained. The sample data list roughly 97,000 clones, and about 87% of these were observed just once. The ten largest clones add up to 0.79% of the sample. Broad study findings and their caveats: Low levels of normalized T-cell clonal expansion were also seen in some patients who did not respond. In the 0.1-3.0 mg/kg groups, partial responders were among the patients with the lowest normalized peripheral clonal expansion, particularly in CD8+ T cells. The antigen specificity of the clonally expanded peripheral T cells was not determined. At doses from 0.1 to 3.0 mg/kg, clonal expansion was seen in both CD4+ and CD8+ blood T cells between baseline and week 6. On average, CD8+ T cells showed more expanded clones than CD4+ T cells after ivuxolimab.

Patients with autoimmune disease history or receiving systemic immunosuppression were excluded from the trial. Peripheral blood for TCR sequencing was drawn from every dose cohort at baseline, at cycle 4 day 1 and at cycle 7 day 1. The samples were taken from a phase I, first-in-human, multicenter, open-label dose-escalation trial of ivuxolimab. Adults with locally advanced or metastatic melanoma, renal cell carcinoma, hepatocellular carcinoma or head and neck squamous cell carcinoma were enrolled in the trial. Before TCR sequencing, CD4+ and CD8+ T cells were separately sorted from peripheral blood.

The receptor chain draws on TRBV9 and TRBJ1-3; TRBD1 could be the D gene, as 5 bases match. Source: CD4+ or CD8+ T cells sorted from blood, taken in a trial of the OX40 agonist ivuxolimab. This receptor was taken from an adult with an advanced solid tumor such as melanoma, head and neck, liver or kidney cancer. The DNA sequence follows: TGTGCCAGCAGCGCCCAGGGAATAACAATCCCTGGAAACACCATATATTTT. This yields the protein CASSAQGITIPGNTIYF. The full variable domain, completed from the reference TRBV9 and TRBJ1-3 proteins outside the CDR3, reads DSGVTQTPKHLITATGQRVTLRCSPRSGDLSVYWYQQSLDQGLQFLIQYYNGEERAKGNILERFSAQQFPDLHSELNLSSLELGDSALYFCASSAQGITIPGNTIYFGEGSWLTVV.